This T cell receptor beta chain was sequenced for a study of T-cell memory formation after mild COVID-19. CDR3 length equals 13 residues. Per the germline V gene, CDR1 is KGHDR and CDR2 is SFDVKD. V dropped 7 bases and J dropped 1; count of bases not matched to a gene: 1. Overall study findings and caveats: The finding that pre-infection memory included some responding clones suggested that cross-reactive memory joined. Most CD4+ clones that shrank were in CM and EM, while CD8+ ones turned up in EMRA.

Comments on this clonotype: Its antigen is not known.

Each CDR3 protein is one row after TCRdb ran MiXCR on the 5' RACE reads. The table includes 200,000 to 300,000 distinct CDR3 sequences, over 15% detected once. The chain recombines TRBV24-1 with TRBJ2-3; 7 bases fit TRBD1. The receptor comes from a man between 18 and 35 years old who had mild COVID-19 (a few samples of this study predate the infection). Cell type and time point are not known. Sequencing used PBMCs or a T cell subset sorted from them (not recorded which). Here the CDR3 reads CATRGQGTDTQYF. The DNA for the CDR3 is TGTGCCACCAGAGGACAGGGCACAGATACGCAGTATTTT.